This is a list of T cell receptor beta chains from one sample in a study of PD-1 blockade in classical Hodgkin lymphoma. Clones were read by immunoSEQ multiplex PCR, and TCRdb kept only the in-frame ones, dropping some. Here the sample spans more than 40,000 clones, 65% to 80% being singletons. Sequences were derived from peripheral blood mononuclear cells (PBMCs), sampled at baseline. The receptors were sampled from a human donor with classical Hodgkin lymphoma. Both conserved end residues are part of each CDR3.

V gene	J gene	CDR3 protein
TRBV6-5	TRBJ2-1	CASSYGLAGDHEQFF
TRBV7-3	TRBJ2-3	CASSLTTSRAFGDTQYF
TRBV7-9	TRBJ2-4	CASSLGRIQYF
TRBV7-9	TRBJ1-4	CASSPAQRAEKLFF
TRBV30	TRBJ2-7	CAWSSGLFYEQYF
TRBV10-1	TRBJ1-2	CASSESKEDFNYGYTF
TRBV6-1	TRBJ1-2	CASSPSFFGYTF
TRBV28	TRBJ1-2	CASTLGARGYTF
TRBV27	TRBJ1-6	CASSWSSSLVSPLHF
TRBV2	TRBJ1-3	CASSATASGNTIYF
TRBV2	TRBJ2-7	CASSESGGTSSYEQYF
TRBV11-2	TRBJ2-1	CASSPRGASAYNEQFF
TRBV28	TRBJ1-5	CASGSGSGYQPQHF
TRBV19	TRBJ2-3	CASSRGGADTQYF
TRBV19	TRBJ2-3	CASTTRPSSADTQYF
TRBV13	TRBJ2-2	CASSLRVGRASTGELFF
TRBV6-1	TRBJ2-1	CASTMGQGRGAFF
TRBV5-4	TRBJ1-4	CASSPDRGREKLFF
TRBV28	TRBJ2-3	CASSLVSKGDTQYF
TRBV19	TRBJ1-4	CASSSRELFF
TRBV29-1	TRBJ1-5	CSVEAPGGNQPQHF
TRBV2	TRBJ2-6	CASRDGTGLSGANVLTF
TRBV28	TRBJ2-7	CASRIDSSYEQYF
TRBV27	TRBJ2-7	CASSLSPGLAGGEQYF
TRBV19	TRBJ1-1	CASSILGTEAFF
TRBV6-6	TRBJ2-7	CASSYSRQGGYEQYF
TRBV6-5	TRBJ1-5	CASSYGEQPQHF
TRBV7-2	TRBJ1-1	CASSRSTEAFF
TRBV7-2	TRBJ2-7	CASSRRPATYEQYF
TRBV5-1	TRBJ1-5	CASSLTGGGQPQHF
TRBV7-2	TRBJ1-2	CASSLGAALNYGYTF
TRBV19	TRBJ2-7	CASSTGQGVAEQYF
TRBV7-2	TRBJ1-5	CASSLRTGDQPQHF
TRBV6-5	TRBJ2-7	CASTYSPDSYEQYF
TRBV5-1	TRBJ2-3	CASSLRTASTDTQYF
TRBV19	TRBJ2-1	CATRSTYNEQFF